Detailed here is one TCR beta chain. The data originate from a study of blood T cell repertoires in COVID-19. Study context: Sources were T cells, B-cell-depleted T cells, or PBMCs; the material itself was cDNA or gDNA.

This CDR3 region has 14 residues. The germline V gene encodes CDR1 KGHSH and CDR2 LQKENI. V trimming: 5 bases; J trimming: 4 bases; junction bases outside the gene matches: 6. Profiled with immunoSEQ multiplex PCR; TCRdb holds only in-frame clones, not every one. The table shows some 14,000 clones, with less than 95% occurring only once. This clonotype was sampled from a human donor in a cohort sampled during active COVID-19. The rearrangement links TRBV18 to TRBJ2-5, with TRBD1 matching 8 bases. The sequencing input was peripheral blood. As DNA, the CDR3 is TGTGCCAGCTCATATTCAGGGGGCGGAGAGACCCAGTACTTC. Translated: CASSYSGGGETQYF.